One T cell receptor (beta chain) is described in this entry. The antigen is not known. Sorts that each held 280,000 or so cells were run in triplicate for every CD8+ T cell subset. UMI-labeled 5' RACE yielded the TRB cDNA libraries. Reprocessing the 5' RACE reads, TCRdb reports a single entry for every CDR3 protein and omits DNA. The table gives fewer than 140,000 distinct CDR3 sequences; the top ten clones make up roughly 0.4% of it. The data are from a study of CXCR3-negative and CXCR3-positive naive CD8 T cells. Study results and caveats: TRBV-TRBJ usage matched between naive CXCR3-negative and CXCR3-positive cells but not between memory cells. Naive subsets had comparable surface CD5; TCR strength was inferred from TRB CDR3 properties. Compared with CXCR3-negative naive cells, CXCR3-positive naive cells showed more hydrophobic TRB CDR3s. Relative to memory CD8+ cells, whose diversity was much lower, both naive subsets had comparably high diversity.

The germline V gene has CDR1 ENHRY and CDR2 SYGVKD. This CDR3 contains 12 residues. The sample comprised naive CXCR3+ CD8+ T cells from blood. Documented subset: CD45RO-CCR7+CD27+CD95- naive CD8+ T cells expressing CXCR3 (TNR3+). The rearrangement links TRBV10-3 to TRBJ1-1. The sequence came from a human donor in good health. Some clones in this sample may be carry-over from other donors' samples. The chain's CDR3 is CAISEYPTEAFF.